This T cell receptor (beta chain) was obtained from a study of cytomegalovirus exposure and HLA in healthy donors. Study observations and caveats: The study reported that TCR beta sequences accurately predicted HLA-A and HLA-B alleles in most subjects.

The PCR ran on 60 Vbeta and 13 Jbeta primers. Produced via immunoSEQ multiplex PCR; TCRdb's table is partial and in-frame only. In the table there are nearly 200,000 clones, about nine tenths of which are singletons. Germline V gene data show CDR1 as MDHEN and CDR2 as SYDVKM. J lost 2 bases, V lost 6 bases, and 11 bases had no gene match. This CDR3 comprises 16 residues. At the time of sampling, donors were nominally healthy, though unrecorded immune exposures were likely. As to this clone: The antigen remains unidentified.

V is TRBV28 and J is TRBJ1-1; 8 bases map to TRBD1. This TCR was recovered from a man under 40 in good health and CMV-seronegative. Material: PBMCs. The CDR3 sequence is CASSERQGQGNTEAFF. Written as DNA, the CDR3 is TGTGCCAGCAGCGAGAGACAGGGGCAGGGAAACACTGAAGCTTTCTTT.